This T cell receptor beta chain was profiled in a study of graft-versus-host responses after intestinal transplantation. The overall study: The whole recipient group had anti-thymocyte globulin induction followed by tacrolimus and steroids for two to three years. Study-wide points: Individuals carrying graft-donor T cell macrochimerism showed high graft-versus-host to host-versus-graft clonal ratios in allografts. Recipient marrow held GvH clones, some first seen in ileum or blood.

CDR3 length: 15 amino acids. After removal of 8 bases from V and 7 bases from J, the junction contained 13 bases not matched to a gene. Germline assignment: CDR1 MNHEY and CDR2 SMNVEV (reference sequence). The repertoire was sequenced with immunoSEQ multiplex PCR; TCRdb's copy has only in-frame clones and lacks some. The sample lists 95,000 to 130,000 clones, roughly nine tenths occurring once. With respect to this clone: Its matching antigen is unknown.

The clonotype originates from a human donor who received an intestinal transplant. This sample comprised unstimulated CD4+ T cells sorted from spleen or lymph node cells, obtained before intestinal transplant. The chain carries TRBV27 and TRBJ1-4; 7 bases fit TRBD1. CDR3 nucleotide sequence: TGTGCCAGCGGGCGCCCAAGGGGGCTAGGTGAAAAACTGTTTTTT. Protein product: CASGRPRGLGEKLFF. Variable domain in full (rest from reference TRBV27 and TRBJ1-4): EAQVTQNPRYLITVTGKKLTVTCSQNMNHEYMSWYRQDPGLGLRQIYYSMNVEVTDKGDVPEGYKVSRKEKRNFPLILESPSPNQTSLYFCASGRPRGLGEKLFFGSGTQLSVL.